This T cell receptor (beta chain) stems from a study of T cell responses to AZD1222 COVID-19 vaccine. Analyses pooled second doses at about 4 or about 12 weeks. Profiling relied on immunoSEQ multiplex PCR, and the TCRdb table lists in-frame clones only, not all of them. The table shows tens of thousands of clones, with 70% to 90% occurring only once. The clonotype was recovered from an adult who received the AZD1222 COVID-19 vaccine. The sample consisted of peripheral blood, taken 28 days after the second AZD1222 dose.

The CDR3 loop is CASSLGSGSTNEKLFF. The CDR3, as DNA: TGTGCCAGCAGCTTAGGTAGCGGGTCGACTAATGAAAAACTGTTTTTT. The chain uses TRBV7-9 and TRBJ1-4; D is undetermined. Trimming took 1 base from V and 2 from J, leaving 11 bases between them. CDR3 length equals 16 residues. Germline V lookup: CDR1 SEHNR, CDR2 FQNEAQ (reference sequence). The variable domain in full, completed from reference TRBV7-9 and TRBJ1-4, reads DTGVSQNPRHKITKRGQNVTFRCDPISEHNRLYWYRQTLGQGPEFLTYFQNEAQLEKSRLLSDRFSAERPKGSFSTLEIQRTEQGDSAMYLCASSLGSGSTNEKLFFGSGTQLSVL.